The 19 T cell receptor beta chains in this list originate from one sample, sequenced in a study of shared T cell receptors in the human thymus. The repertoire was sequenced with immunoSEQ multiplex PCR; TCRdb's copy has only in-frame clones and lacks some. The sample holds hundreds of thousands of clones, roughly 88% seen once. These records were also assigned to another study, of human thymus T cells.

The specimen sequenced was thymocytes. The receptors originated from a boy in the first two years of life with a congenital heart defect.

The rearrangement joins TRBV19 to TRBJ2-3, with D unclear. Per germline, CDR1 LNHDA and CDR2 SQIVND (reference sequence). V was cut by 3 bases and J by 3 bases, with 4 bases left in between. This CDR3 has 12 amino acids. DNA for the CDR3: TGTGCCAGTAGTATGACTACAGATACGCAGTATTTT. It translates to CASSMTTDTQYF.

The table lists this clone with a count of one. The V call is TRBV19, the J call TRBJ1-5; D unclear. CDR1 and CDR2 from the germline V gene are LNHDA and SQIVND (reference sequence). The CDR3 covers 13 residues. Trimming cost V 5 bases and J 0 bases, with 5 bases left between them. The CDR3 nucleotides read TGTGCCAGTAGTCATCATAGCAATCAGCCCCAGCATTTT. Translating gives CASSHHSNQPQHF.

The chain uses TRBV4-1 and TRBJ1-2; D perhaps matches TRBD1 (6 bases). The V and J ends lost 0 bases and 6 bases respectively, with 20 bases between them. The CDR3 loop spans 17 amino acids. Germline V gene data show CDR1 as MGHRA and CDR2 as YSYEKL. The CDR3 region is CASSQEVQGPDRDGYTF. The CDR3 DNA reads TGCGCCAGCAGCCAAGAGGTTCAGGGGCCCGATAGGGATGGCTACACCTTC.

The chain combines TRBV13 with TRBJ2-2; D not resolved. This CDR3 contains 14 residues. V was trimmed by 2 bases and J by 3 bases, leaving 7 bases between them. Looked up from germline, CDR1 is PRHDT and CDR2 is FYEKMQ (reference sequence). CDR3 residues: CASSLILHTGELFF. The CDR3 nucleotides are TGTGCCAGCAGCTTAATCCTTCACACCGGGGAGCTGTTTTTT.

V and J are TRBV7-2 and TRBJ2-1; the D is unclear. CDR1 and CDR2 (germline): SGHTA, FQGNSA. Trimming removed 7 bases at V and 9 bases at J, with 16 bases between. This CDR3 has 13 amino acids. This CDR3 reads CASKREQYGEQFF. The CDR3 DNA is TGTGCCAGCAAAAGAGAACAGTACGGTGAGCAGTTCTTC.

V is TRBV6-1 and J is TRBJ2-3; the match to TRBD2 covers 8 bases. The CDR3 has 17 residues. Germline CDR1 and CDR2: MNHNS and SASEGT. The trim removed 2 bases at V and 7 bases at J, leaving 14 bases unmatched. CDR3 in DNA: TGTGCCAGCAGTGAACCTACCGGGACTAGGGGGGAAAATACGCAGTATTTT. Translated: CASSEPTGTRGENTQYF.

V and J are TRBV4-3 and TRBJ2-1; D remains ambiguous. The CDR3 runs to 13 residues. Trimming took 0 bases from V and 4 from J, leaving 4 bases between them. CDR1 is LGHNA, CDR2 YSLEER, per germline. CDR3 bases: TGCGCCAGCAGCCAAGATATTTACAATGAGCAGTTCTTC. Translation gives CASSQDIYNEQFF.

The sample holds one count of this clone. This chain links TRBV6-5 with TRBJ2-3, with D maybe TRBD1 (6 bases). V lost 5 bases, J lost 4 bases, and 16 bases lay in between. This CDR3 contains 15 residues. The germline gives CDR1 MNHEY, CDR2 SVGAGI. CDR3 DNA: TGTGCCAGCAGTACCCCAAGCAAGGGGGCAGATACGCAGTATTTT. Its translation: CASSTPSKGADTQYF.

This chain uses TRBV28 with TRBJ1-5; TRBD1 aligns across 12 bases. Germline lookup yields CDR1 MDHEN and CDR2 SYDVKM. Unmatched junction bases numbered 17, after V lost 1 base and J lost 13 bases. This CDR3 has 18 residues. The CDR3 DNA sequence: TGTGCCAGCAGTTTATCCTTCGTGAGCGGGACAGGGGGCTCCATACAGCATTTT. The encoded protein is CASSLSFVSGTGGSIQHF.

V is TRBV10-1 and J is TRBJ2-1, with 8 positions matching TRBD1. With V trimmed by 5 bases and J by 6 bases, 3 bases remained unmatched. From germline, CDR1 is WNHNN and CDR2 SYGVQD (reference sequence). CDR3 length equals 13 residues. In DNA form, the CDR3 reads TGCGCCAGCAGTCGGACAGGGCCCAATGAGCAGTTCTTC. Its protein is CASSRTGPNEQFF.

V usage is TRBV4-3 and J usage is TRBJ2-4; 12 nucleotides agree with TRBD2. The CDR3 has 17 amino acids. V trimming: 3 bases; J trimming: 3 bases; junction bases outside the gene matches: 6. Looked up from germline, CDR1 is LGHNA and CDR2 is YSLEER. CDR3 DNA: TGCGCCAGCAGCCAGACTAGCGGGAGAAGGTACAAAAACATTCAGTACTTC. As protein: CASSQTSGRRYKNIQYF.

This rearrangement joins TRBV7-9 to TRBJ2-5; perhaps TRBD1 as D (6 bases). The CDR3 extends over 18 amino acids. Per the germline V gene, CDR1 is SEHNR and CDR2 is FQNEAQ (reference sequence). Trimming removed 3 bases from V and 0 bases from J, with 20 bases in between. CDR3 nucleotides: TGTGCCAGCAGCTTTTGGGGGCACAGGGATCAGTACCAAGAGACCCAGTACTTC. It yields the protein CASSFWGHRDQYQETQYF.

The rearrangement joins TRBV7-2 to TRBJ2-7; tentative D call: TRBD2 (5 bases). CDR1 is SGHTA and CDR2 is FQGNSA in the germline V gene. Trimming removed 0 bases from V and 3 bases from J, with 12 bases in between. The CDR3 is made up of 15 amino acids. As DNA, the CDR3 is TGTGCCAGCAGCTTAGCCCGCGGACGGGACTACGAGCAGTACTTC. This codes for CASSLARGRDYEQYF.

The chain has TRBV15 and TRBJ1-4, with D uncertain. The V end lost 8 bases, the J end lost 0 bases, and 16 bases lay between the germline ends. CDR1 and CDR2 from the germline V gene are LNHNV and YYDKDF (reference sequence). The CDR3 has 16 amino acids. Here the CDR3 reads CATLRDCHATNEKLFF. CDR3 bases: TGTGCCACCCTCCGGGATTGCCATGCAACTAATGAAAAACTGTTTTTT.

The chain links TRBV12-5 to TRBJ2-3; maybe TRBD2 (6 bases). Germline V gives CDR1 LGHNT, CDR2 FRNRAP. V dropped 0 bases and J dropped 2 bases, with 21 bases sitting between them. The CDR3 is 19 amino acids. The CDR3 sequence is CASGLVLAIRGGNTDTQYF. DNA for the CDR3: TGTGCTAGTGGTTTGGTACTGGCGATAAGAGGAGGGAACACAGATACGCAGTATTTT.

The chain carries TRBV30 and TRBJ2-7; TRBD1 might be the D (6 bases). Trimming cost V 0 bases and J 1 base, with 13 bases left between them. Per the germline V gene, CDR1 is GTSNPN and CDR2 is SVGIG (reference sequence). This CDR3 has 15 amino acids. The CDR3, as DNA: TGTGCCTGGAGTGTTGGCGTGGACAGTTCCTACGAGCAGTACTTC. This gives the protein CAWSVGVDSSYEQYF.

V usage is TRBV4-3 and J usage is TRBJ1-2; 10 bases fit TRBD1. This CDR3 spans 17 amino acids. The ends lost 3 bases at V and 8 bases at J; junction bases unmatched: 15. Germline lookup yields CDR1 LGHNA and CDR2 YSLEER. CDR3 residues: CASSHPPLGQGVGGYTF. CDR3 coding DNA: TGCGCCAGCAGCCATCCCCCGTTAGGACAGGGGGTTGGAGGCTACACCTTC.

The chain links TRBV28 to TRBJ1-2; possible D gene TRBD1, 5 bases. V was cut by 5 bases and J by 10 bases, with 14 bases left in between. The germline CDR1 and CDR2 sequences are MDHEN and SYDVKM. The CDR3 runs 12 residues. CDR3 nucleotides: TGTGCCAGCAGTCGGAGGGGTGGCGCCTACACCTTC. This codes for CASSRRGGAYTF.

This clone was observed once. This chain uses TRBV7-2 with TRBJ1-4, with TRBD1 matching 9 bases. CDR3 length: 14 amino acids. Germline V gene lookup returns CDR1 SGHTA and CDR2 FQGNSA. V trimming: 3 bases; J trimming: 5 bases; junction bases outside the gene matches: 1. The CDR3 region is CASSFGTGNEKLFF. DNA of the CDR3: TGTGCCAGCAGCTTCGGGACAGGGAATGAAAAACTGTTTTTT.